The rows below give T cell receptor beta chains drawn from one sample of a study of prognosis after radiotherapy for stage I lung cancer. One entry per CDR3 protein, called by TCRdb with MiXCR from the multiplex PCR reads. The table includes 20,000 or so distinct CDR3 sequences, around 24% detected once. The sample consisted of PBMCs, taken before or after stereotactic body radiation therapy (not recorded which). The source is a donor over 45 with non-small cell lung cancer. Each CDR3 is given with its conserved first and last residue. D genes are given only for firm matches. Only part of the rows carry a size: once, few, many, or a class if the clone is expanded.

cdr3_aa,cdr3_nt,d_call,clone_size,j_call,v_call,cdr3_length
CASSQRGYNEQFF,TGTGCCAGCAGCCAGCGGGGTTACAATGAGCAGTTCTTC,.,many,TRBJ2-1,TRBV4-2,13
CASSLSLLYPGGGNTEAFF,TGTGCCAGCAGCTTGTCCCTCCTGTACCCTGGGGGTGGGAACACTGAAGCTTTCTTT,.,many,TRBJ1-1,TRBV7-2,19
CSAPSGITTNEKLFF,TGCAGTGCCCCAAGCGGGATTACAACTAATGAAAAACTGTTTTTT,.,many,TRBJ1-4,TRBV20-1,15
CASSLWERTDTQYF,TGCGCCAGCAGCTTATGGGAGCGCACAGATACGCAGTATTTT,.,many,TRBJ2-3,TRBV5-1,14
CASSASGRGNNEQFF,TGTGCCAGCAGCGCTAGCGGGAGAGGCAACAATGAGCAGTTCTTC,TRBD2,medium-sized,TRBJ2-1,TRBV7-2,15
CASSQFGVSSGNTIYF,TGTGCCAGCAGCCAATTTGGCGTAAGCTCTGGAAACACCATATATTTT,.,many,TRBJ1-3,TRBV16,16
CASSLDRGIVQPQHF,TGTGCCAGCAGTTTAGACAGGGGGATTGTTCAGCCCCAGCATTTT,TRBD1,many,TRBJ1-5,TRBV12-3/TRBV12-4,15
CASRANDQPQHF,TGTGCCAGCAGGGCAAATGATCAGCCCCAGCATTTT,.,many,TRBJ1-5,TRBV2,12
CASMRLMNTEAFF,TGTGCCAGCATGAGACTGATGAACACTGAAGCTTTCTTT,.,many,TRBJ1-1,TRBV2,13
CASSLEAGDQHQHF,TGTGCCAGCAGCTTAGAGGCAGGAGACCAGCACCAGCATTTT,.,.,TRBJ1-5,TRBV7-8,14